Below, one T cell receptor (beta chain) is given with its context. Residents of under 25 US areas, aged about 18 to 95 years, made up the participants. Recovered status in Cohort 3 required two negative PCRs, clearance, or symptom resolution. Clones were sequenced by immunoSEQ multiplex PCR, and TCRdb holds only the in-frame ones, with some missing. This repertoire shows around 300,000 clones, about 88% found once; its top ten account for under 3.5%. The sample comes from a study of blood T cell repertoires in COVID-19. Whole-study context: T cells, B-cell-depleted T cells, or PBMCs provided the cDNA or gDNA that served as material.

V dropped 2 bases and J dropped 2 bases, with 16 bases sitting between them. The CDR3 extends over 16 amino acids. Looked up from germline, CDR1 is MDHEN and CDR2 is SYDVKM. The J gene is TRBJ2-7, the V gene TRBV28; perhaps TRBD2 as D (5 bases). The source of this sequence is a woman aged 45 to 65 who had recovered from COVID-19. Sequencing input: PBMCs or T cells enriched from blood (not recorded which). The CDR3 is CASSLHVRGYPYEQYF. The CDR3 bases are TGTGCCAGCAGTTTACATGTCCGGGGATACCCCTACGAGCAGTACTTC.